Shown below are 17 T cell receptor beta chains from a single sample sequenced in a study of cytomegalovirus exposure and HLA in healthy donors. PCR used 60 Vbeta primers and 13 Jbeta primers. Generated by immunoSEQ multiplex PCR, the TCRdb table keeps only in-frame clones and is missing some. The sample has 95,000 to 150,000 clones; around 67% are singletons. The sample taken for sequencing was PBMCs. The receptors here all came from a woman between 35 and 50 years old in good health and CMV-seronegative.

The chain has TRBV27 and TRBJ1-5; possible D gene TRBD1, 5 bases. Germline V gene data show CDR1 as MNHEY and CDR2 as SMNVEV (reference sequence). This CDR3 comprises 15 residues. V was trimmed by 5 bases and J by 2 bases, leaving 13 bases between them. CDR3 nucleotide sequence: TGTGCCAGCAGTGCTACAGCGGGGGGCAATCAGCCCCAGCATTTT. Amino acid sequence: CASSATAGGNQPQHF.

The chain couples TRBV19 to TRBJ2-7, with D unclear. Trimming took off 3 bases at V and 5 bases at J, with 8 bases between the two ends. This CDR3 spans 12 amino acids. CDR1 is LNHDA, CDR2 SQIVND, per germline (reference sequence). The CDR3 DNA sequence: TGTGCCAGTAGTATCAGTACGAACGAGCAGTACTTC. This sequence encodes CASSISTNEQYF.

The chain is built from TRBV5-6 and TRBJ2-5, with 14 bases that match TRBD2. The length of the CDR3 is 16 residues. V lost 4 bases to trimming and J lost 5 bases; unmatched junction nucleotides: 7. Germline lookup yields CDR1 SGHDT and CDR2 YYEEEE. CDR3 in DNA: TGTGCCAGCAGCCCGGGGACTAGCGGGGGTTGGGAGACCCAGTACTTC. Its translation: CASSPGTSGGWETQYF.

The chain carries TRBV11-3 and TRBJ2-2; possible D gene TRBD2, 6 bases. Germline V gene sequence: CDR1 SGHNT, CDR2 YENEEA. The CDR3 has 15 residues. V shed 5 bases and J shed 0 bases, with 10 bases lying between them. The CDR3 region is CASSPGTSNTGELFF. The DNA of the CDR3 is TGTGCCAGCAGCCCGGGGACTTCGAACACCGGGGAGCTGTTTTTT.

The chain has TRBV6-5 and TRBJ1-4; 8 nucleotides match TRBD1. This CDR3 spans 16 amino acids. Germline-derived CDR1 and CDR2 are MNHEY and SVGAGI. Trimming removed 0 bases from V and 8 bases from J; junction bases left unmatched: 8. The CDR3 region has the DNA TGTGCCAGCAGTTACTCGACAGGGGCCCTAGGGGAAAAACTGTTTTTT. Translated, it gives CASSYSTGALGEKLFF.

The V call is TRBV7-9, the J call TRBJ2-3; 16 nucleotides match TRBD2. The germline V gene has CDR1 SEHNR and CDR2 FQNEAQ (reference sequence). With 5 bases clipped from V and 1 base from J, the junction kept 6 bases outside the gene matches. This CDR3 region has 18 residues. The CDR3 reads CASSPGTSGGGRTDTQYF. The CDR3 bases are TGTGCCAGCAGCCCCGGGACTAGCGGGGGGGGGCGCACAGATACGCAGTATTTT. The variable domain in full, with the rest retrieved from reference TRBV7-9 and TRBJ2-3, is DTGVSQNPRHKITKRGQNVTFRCDPISEHNRLYWYRQTLGQGPEFLTYFQNEAQLEKSRLLSDRFSAERPKGSFSTLEIQRTEQGDSAMYLCASSPGTSGGGRTDTQYFGPGTRLTVL.

This clone was counted only a few times. The chain has TRBV7-8 and TRBJ2-1; TRBD1 matches 7 bases. The germline gives CDR1 SGHVS, CDR2 FQNEAQ. V shed 2 bases and J 8 bases; nucleotides not matched to a gene: 12. The CDR3 has 16 amino acids. Here the CDR3 DNA reads TGTGCCAGCAGCTTAAAGGTGAGGGGGCTTGTGTATGAGCAGTTCTTC. It is translated as CASSLKVRGLVYEQFF.

J is TRBJ1-1 and V is TRBV18; D not resolved. Trimming took off 1 base at V and 3 bases at J, with 12 bases between the two ends. Per germline, CDR1 KGHSH and CDR2 LQKENI. The CDR3 length is 15 residues. The CDR3 is CASSPQQTRDTEAFF. The DNA of the CDR3 is TGTGCCAGCTCACCACAACAGACCCGTGACACTGAAGCTTTCTTT.

The table lists this clone with a few counts. V usage is TRBV28 and J usage is TRBJ1-5; possibly TRBD1 for D (6 bases). CDR3 length equals 13 residues. Germline loops: CDR1 MDHEN, CDR2 SYDVKM. V gave up 8 bases and J gave up 4 bases, with 12 bases separating them. DNA of the CDR3: TGTGCCAGCGCTGGGGGCGGGAATCAGCCCCAGCATTTT. Residues: CASAGGGNQPQHF.

This clone has just a few counts. The rearrangement links TRBV5-1 to TRBJ2-2; D uncertain. Trimming pared 2 bases from V and 8 bases from J, leaving 4 bases between. Germline loops: CDR1 SGHRS, CDR2 YFSETQ. CDR3 size: 11 residues. The CDR3 nucleotides are TGCGCCAGCAGCTTTCAAGGGGAGCTGTTTTTT. Its translation is CASSFQGELFF.

This chain links TRBV20-1 with TRBJ2-1, with unresolved D. Germline V lookup: CDR1 DFQATT, CDR2 SNEGSKA (reference sequence). The V end lost 4 bases, the J end lost 8 bases, and 6 bases lay between the germline ends. The CDR3 sequence is 10 residues long. The CDR3 loop reads CSATHYEQFF. The CDR3 coding sequence is TGCAGTGCTACCCACTATGAGCAGTTCTTC.

Concerning this clone: Other DNA sequences within the sample encode an identical CDR3. The V call is TRBV9, the J call TRBJ2-5; possible D gene TRBD2, 7 bases. The ends were cut back, 0 bases at V and 5 bases at J, with 14 bases in the middle. The CDR3 extends over 15 amino acids. In germline, CDR1 is SGDLS, CDR2 YYNGEE. The CDR3 spells CASSVAGGPQETQYF. CDR3 bases: TGTGCCAGCAGCGTAGCGGGGGGCCCCCAGGAGACCCAGTACTTC.

This clone was picked up one time. The rearrangement links TRBV10-3 to TRBJ2-3, with D hard to call. V gave up 0 bases and J gave up 0 bases, with 7 bases separating them. The CDR3 spans 15 residues. Germline V lookup: CDR1 ENHRY, CDR2 SYGVKD. This CDR3 is CAISESPTSTDTQYF. For the CDR3, the DNA is TGTGCCATCAGTGAGTCACCTACTAGCACAGATACGCAGTATTTT.

The chain recombines TRBV4-3 with TRBJ1-6; 8 bases agree with TRBD1. V lost 4 bases to trimming and J lost 2 bases; unmatched junction nucleotides: 4. This CDR3 comprises 16 residues. Germline V gene sequence: CDR1 LGHNA, CDR2 YSLEER. CDR3 DNA: TGCGCCAGCAGCCTATCGACAGGGGCCTATAATTCACCCCTCCACTTT. Residues: CASSLSTGAYNSPLHF.

The chain carries TRBV30 and TRBJ1-3, with TRBD1 matching 8 bases. V gave up 1 base and J gave up 5 bases; unmatched junction bases: 1. The CDR3 contains 13 residues. The germline gives CDR1 GTSNPN, CDR2 SVGIG (reference sequence). The CDR3 region is CAWSAGGRNTIYF. The CDR3 DNA reads as TGTGCCTGGAGTGCAGGGGGCAGAAACACCATATATTTT.

This chain connects TRBV5-5 to TRBJ1-5; 8 positions agree with TRBD1. The CDR3 contains 14 residues. The V segment lost 2 bases and the J segment 4 bases; nucleotides outside the gene matches: 2. Germline-derived CDR1 and CDR2 are SGHKS and YYEKEE (reference sequence). As DNA, the CDR3 is TGTGCCAGCAGCTTACGGACAGGGAATCAGCCCCAGCATTTT. Translated: CASSLRTGNQPQHF.

The genes are TRBV5-4 and TRBJ1-2; no clear D gene. CDR1 and CDR2 (germline): SGHNT, YYREEE (reference sequence). The CDR3 contains 11 residues. V lost 2 bases, J lost 8 bases, and 7 bases lay in between. CDR3 residues: CASSFVGGYTF. The CDR3, as DNA: TGTGCCAGCAGCTTTGTCGGGGGCTACACCTTC.